The source of this T cell receptor beta chain is a study of CD8 T cells in Susac syndrome. The study, taken as a whole, reports: As acknowledged by the study, its TCR sequencing and HLA analysis included a relatively small number of individuals.

This CDR3 has 14 amino acids. With 3 bases removed from V and 6 bases from J, the gap between germline ends came to 15 bases. RNA was extracted with the RNeasy kit, and a quantity of roughly 0.45 to 1 ug was reverse transcribed using random hexamers. The method of amplification for TCR beta CDR3 was immunoSEQ multiplex PCR, covering 54 Vbeta and 13 Jbeta. TCRdb passed the immunoSEQ multiplex PCR reads through MiXCR, listing each CDR3 protein once. The sample has some 200,000 distinct CDR3 sequences; around nine tenths are singletons. As concerns this clonotype: What it binds is unknown.

Sequencing of TCR beta, carried out with a high-throughput approach, was applied to CD8+ and CD4+ T cells from the blood. The TCR was taken from a human donor with multiple sclerosis. The material sequenced was CD8+ T cells from PBMCs. This sequence joins TRBV12-3 or TRBV12-4 and TRBJ2-7; no definite D call. The chain's CDR3 is CASSFRQTYSEQYF. The CDR3 bases are TGTGCCAGCAGTTTCAGACAAACCTACTCCGAGCAGTACTTC.